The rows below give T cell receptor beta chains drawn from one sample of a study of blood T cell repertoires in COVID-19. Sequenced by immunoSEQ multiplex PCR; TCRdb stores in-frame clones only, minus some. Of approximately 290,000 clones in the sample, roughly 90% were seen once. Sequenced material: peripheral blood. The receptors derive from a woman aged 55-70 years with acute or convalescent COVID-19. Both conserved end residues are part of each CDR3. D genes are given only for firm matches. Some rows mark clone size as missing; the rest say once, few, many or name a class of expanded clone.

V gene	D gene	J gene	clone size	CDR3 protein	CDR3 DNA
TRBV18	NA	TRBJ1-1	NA	CASSPPGGVNTEAFF	TGTGCCAGCTCACCACCGGGAGGGGTGAACACTGAAGCTTTCTTT
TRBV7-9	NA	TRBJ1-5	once	CASQNSNQPQHF	TGTGCCAGCCAGAATAGCAATCAGCCCCAGCATTTT
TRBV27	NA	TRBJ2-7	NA	CASSFGGGPGSGYEQYF	TGTGCCAGCAGTTTTGGAGGAGGGCCAGGTTCTGGCTACGAGCAGTACTTC
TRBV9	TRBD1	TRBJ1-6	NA	CASSGTGSSSVSPLHF	TGTGCCAGCAGCGGGACAGGCAGTTCATCTGTGTCACCCCTCCACTTT
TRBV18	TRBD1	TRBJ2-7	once	CASSPRDRGDEQYF	TGTGCCAGCTCACCAAGGGACAGGGGCGACGAGCAGTACTTC
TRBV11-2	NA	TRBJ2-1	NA	CASSQRYSYNEQFF	TGTGCCAGCAGCCAGCGGTACTCCTACAATGAGCAGTTCTTC
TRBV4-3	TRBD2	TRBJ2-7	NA	CASSQFSGGKYEQYF	TGCGCCAGCAGCCAGTTCAGCGGGGGAAAGTACGAGCAGTACTTC
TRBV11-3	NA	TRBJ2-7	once	CASSLGPTYEQYF	TGTGCCAGCAGCTTAGGGCCAACCTACGAGCAGTACTTC
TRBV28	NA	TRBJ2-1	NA	CASSRVVVHEQFF	TGTGCCAGCAGCCGCGTTGTTGTGCATGAGCAGTTCTTC
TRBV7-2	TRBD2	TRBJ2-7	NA	CASGGGSSYEQYF	TGTGCCAGCGGTGGCGGGAGCTCCTACGAGCAGTACTTC
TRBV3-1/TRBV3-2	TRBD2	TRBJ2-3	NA	CASSRGGGTDTQYF	TGTGCCAGCAGCCGGGGGGGAGGAACAGATACGCAGTATTTT
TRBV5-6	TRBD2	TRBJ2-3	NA	CASSLERTSGRADTQYF	TGTGCCAGCAGCTTGGAGAGGACTAGCGGGAGAGCAGATACGCAGTATTTT
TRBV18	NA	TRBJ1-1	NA	CASSPSRVGVGTEAFF	TGTGCCAGCTCACCCTCCAGAGTAGGAGTTGGCACTGAAGCTTTCTTT
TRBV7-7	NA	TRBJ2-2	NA	CASSSQGIQNTGELFF	TGTGCCAGCAGCTCCCAGGGAATTCAGAACACCGGGGAGCTGTTTTTT
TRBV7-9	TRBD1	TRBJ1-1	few	CASSEGGIPEAFF	TGTGCCAGCAGCGAAGGGGGCATCCCTGAAGCTTTCTTT
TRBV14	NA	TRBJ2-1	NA	CASSPPTGRRNNEQFF	TGTGCCAGCAGCCCTCCTACAGGGCGCCGCAACAATGAGCAGTTCTTC
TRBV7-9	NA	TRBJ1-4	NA	CASTPPGVGEKLFF	TGTGCCAGCACCCCCCCAGGGGTAGGTGAAAAACTGTTTTTT
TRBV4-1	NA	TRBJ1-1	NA	CASSQGARNTEAFF	TGCGCCAGCAGCCAGGGGGCACGAAACACTGAAGCTTTCTTT
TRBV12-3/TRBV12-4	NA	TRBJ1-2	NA	CASSFSGSHGYTF	TGTGCCAGCAGTTTTTCGGGGTCGCATGGCTACACCTTC
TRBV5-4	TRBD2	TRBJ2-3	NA	CASSTEGLAVSTDTQYF	TGTGCCAGCAGCACTGAGGGACTAGCGGTTAGCACAGATACGCAGTATTTT
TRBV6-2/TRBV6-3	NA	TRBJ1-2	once	CASSYRRTDYGYTF	TGTGCCAGCAGTTACCGCCGGACAGACTATGGCTACACCTTC
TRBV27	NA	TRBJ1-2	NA	CASSPLGGADYGYTF	TGTGCCAGCAGTCCCCTTGGGGGGGCGGACTATGGCTACACCTTC
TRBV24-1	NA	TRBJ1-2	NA	CATSDLHRDGYTF	TGTGCCACCAGTGATTTGCACAGGGATGGCTACACCTTC
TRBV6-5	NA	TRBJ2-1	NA	CASTSSGNEQFF	TGTGCCAGCACCTCTTCAGGGAATGAGCAGTTCTTC
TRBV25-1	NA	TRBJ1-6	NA	CASTTGMDNSPLHF	TGTGCCAGCACCACAGGGATGGATAATTCACCCCTCCACTTT
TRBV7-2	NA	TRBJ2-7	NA	CASSLAGRGSYEQYF	TGTGCCAGCAGCTTAGCGGGGCGGGGTAGCTACGAGCAGTACTTC
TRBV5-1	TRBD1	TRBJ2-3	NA	CASSPGTVEVDTQYF	TGCGCCAGCAGCCCGGGGACAGTCGAAGTGGATACGCAGTATTTT
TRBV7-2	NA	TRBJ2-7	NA	CASSPTQGLGYEQYF	TGTGCCAGCAGCCCAACCCAGGGGTTGGGCTACGAGCAGTACTTC
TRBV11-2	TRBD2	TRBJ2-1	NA	CASSTSGRAHEQFF	TGTGCCAGCAGCACTAGCGGGAGGGCCCATGAGCAGTTCTTC
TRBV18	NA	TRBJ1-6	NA	CASSPPNGQYNSPLHF	TGTGCCAGCTCACCACCTAACGGACAGTATAATTCACCCCTCCACTTT
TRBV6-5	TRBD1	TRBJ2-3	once	CASSQTGTSTDTQYF	TGTGCCAGCAGCCAGACAGGGACAAGCACAGATACGCAGTATTTT
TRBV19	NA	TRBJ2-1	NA	CASSITRGTNEQFF	TGTGCCAGTAGTATAACCCGAGGCACTAATGAGCAGTTCTTC
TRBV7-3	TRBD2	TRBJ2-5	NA	CASSLVPSGGKETQYF	TGTGCCAGCAGCTTAGTCCCTAGCGGGGGGAAAGAGACCCAGTACTTC
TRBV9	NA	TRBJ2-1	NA	CASSRGAGAVHSYNEQFF	TGTGCCAGCAGCAGAGGCGCGGGGGCAGTCCACTCCTACAATGAGCAGTTCTTC
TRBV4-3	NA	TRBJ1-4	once	CASSQDFGGEKLFF	TGCGCCAGCAGCCAAGATTTCGGAGGGGAAAAACTGTTTTTT
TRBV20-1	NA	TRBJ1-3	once	CSASTGQVRGNTIYF	TGCAGTGCTAGTACAGGGCAGGTTCGGGGAAACACCATATATTTT
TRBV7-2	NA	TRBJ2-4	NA	CASSLGTDNIQYF	TGTGCCAGCAGCTTAGGGACAGATAACATTCAGTACTTC
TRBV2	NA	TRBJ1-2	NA	CASRGASSYGYTF	TGTGCCAGCAGGGGAGCATCGAGCTATGGCTACACCTTC
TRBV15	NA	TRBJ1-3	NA	CATSREVSSGNTIYF	TGTGCCACCAGCAGAGAAGTGAGCTCTGGAAACACCATATATTTT
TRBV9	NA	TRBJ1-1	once	CASSATAGTEAFF	TGTGCCAGCAGCGCAACAGCGGGCACTGAAGCTTTCTTT
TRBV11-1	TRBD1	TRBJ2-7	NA	CASSRMTGYGQYF	TGTGCCAGCAGTCGGATGACAGGGTACGGGCAGTACTTC